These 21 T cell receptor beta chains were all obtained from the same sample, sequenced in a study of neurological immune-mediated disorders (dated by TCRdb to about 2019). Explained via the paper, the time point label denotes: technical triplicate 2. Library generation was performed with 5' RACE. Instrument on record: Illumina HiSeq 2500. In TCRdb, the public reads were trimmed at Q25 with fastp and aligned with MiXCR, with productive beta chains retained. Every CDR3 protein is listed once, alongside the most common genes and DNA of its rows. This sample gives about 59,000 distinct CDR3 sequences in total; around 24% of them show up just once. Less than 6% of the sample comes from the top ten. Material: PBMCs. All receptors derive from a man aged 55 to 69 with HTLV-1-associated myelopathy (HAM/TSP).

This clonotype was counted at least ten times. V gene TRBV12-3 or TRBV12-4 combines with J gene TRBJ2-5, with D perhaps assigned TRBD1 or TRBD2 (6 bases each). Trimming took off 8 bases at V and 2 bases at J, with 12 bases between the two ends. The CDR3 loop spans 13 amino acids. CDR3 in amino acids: CASGGHGQETQYF. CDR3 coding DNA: TGTGCCAGCGGGGGGCACGGACAAGAGACCCAGTACTTC.

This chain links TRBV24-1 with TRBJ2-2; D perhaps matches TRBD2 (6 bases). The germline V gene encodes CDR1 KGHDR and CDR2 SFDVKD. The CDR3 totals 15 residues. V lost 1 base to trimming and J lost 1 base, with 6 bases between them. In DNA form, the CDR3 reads TGTGCCACCAGTGATTTCGGGGGGAACACCGGGGAGCTGTTTTTT. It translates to CATSDFGGNTGELFF.

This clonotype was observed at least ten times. The CDR3 region is CASSPLAGQRNYGYTF. The CDR3 DNA follows: TGTGCCAGCAGTCCCTTGGCGGGACAACGCAACTATGGCTACACCTTC. J is TRBJ1-2 and V is TRBV27, with D tentatively TRBD1 (6 bases). Germline assignment: CDR1 MNHEY and CDR2 SMNVEV (reference sequence). The CDR3 contains 16 residues. Between the trimmed V and J ends, which lost 5 bases and 2 bases, there was a span of 18 bases.

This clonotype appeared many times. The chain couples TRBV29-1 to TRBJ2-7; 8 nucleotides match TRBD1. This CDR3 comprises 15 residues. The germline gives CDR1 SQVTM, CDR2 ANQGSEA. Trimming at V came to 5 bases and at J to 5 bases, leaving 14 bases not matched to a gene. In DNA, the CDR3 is TGCAGCGTTACAGGGATAGGACAGGGCATCCACGAGCAGTACTTC. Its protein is CSVTGIGQGIHEQYF.

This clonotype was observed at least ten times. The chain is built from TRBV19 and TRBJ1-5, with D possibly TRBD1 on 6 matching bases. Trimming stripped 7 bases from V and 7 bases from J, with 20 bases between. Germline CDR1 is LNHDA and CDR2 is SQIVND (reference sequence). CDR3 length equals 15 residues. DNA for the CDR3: TGTGCCAGTAAAGGGGAGGCAGGGGAAAACCAGCCCCAGCATTTT. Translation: CASKGEAGENQPQHF.

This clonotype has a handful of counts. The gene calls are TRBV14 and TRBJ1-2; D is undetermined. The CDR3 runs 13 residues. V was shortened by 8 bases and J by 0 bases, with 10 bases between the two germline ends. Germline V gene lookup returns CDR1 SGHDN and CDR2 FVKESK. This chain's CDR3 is CASRALSNYGYTF. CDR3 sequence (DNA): TGTGCCAGCCGCGCTTTGTCTAACTATGGCTACACCTTC.

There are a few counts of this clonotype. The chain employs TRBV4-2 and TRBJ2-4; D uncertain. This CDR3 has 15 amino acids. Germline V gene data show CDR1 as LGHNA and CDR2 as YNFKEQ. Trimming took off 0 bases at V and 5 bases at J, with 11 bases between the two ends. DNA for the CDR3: TGTGCCAGCAGCCAAGACCCTAGAGGCCAAAACATTCAGTACTTC. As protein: CASSQDPRGQNIQYF.

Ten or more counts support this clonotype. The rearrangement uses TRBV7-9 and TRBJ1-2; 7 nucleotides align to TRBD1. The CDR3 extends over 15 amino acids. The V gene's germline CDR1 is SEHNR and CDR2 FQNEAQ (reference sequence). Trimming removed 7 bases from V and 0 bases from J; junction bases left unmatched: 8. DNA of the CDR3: TGTGCCAGCATCCTCTACCAGGGGGCTAACTATGGCTACACCTTC. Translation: CASILYQGANYGYTF.

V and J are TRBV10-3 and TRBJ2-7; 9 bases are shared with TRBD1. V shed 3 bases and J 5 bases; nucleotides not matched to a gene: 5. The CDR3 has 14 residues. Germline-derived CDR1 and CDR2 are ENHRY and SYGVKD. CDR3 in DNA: TGTGCCATCAGTGAAACAGGGGGCGGCGACGAGCAGTACTTC. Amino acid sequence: CAISETGGGDEQYF.

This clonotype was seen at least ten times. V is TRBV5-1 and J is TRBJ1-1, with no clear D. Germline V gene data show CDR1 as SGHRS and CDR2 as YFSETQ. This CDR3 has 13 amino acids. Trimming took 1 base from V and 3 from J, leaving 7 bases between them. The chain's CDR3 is CASSLRRDTEAFF. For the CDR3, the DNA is TGCGCCAGCAGCTTGAGAAGGGACACTGAAGCTTTCTTT. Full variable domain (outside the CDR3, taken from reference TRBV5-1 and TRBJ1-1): KAGVTQTPRYLIKTRGQQVTLSCSPISGHRSVSWYQQTPGQGLQFLFEYFSETQRNKGNFPGRFSGRQFSNSRSEMNVSTLELGDSALYLCASSLRRDTEAFFGQGTRLTVV.

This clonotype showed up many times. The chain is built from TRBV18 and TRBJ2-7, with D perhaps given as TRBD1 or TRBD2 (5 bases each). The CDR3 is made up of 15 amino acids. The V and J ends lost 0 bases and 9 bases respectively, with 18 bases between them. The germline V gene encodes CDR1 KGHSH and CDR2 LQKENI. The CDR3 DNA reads TGTGCCAGCTCACCACCTACGGGAATGGGACGATGGCAGTACTTC. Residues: CASSPPTGMGRWQYF. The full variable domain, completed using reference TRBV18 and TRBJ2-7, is NAGVMQNPRHLVRRRGQEARLRCSPMKGHSHVYWYRQLPEEGLKFMVYLQKENIIDESGMPKERFSAEFPKEGPSILRIQQVVRGDSAAYFCASSPPTGMGRWQYFGPGTRLTVT.

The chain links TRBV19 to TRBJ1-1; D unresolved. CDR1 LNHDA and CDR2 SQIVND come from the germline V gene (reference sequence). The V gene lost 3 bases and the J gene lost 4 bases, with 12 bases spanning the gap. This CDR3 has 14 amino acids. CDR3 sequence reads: CASSMGGPSTEAFF. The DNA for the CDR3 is TGTGCCAGTAGTATGGGAGGCCCCAGCACTGAAGCTTTCTTT.

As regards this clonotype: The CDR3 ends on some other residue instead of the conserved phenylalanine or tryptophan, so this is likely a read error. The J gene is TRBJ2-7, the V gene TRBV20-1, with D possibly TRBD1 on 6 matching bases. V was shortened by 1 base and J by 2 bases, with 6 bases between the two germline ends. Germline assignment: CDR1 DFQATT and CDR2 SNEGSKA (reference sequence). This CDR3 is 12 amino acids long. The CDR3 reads CSARGQAYEQYL. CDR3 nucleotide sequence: TGCAGTGCTAGAGGACAGGCCTACGAGCAGTACTTA.

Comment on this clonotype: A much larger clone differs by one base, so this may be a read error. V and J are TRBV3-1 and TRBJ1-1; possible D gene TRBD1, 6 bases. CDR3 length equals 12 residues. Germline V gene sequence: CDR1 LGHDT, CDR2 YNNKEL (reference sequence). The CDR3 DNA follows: TGTGTCAGCAGCCCCCAGACAGGAGCTGCTTTCTTT. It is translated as CVSSPQTGAAFF.

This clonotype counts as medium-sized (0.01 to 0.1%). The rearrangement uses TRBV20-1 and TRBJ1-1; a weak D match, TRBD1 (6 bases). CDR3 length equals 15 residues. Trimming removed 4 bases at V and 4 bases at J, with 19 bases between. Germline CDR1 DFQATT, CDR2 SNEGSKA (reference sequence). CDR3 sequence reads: CSATVPGGRGTEAFF. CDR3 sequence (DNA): TGCAGTGCTACGGTGCCTGGGGGGCGCGGCACTGAAGCTTTCTTT.

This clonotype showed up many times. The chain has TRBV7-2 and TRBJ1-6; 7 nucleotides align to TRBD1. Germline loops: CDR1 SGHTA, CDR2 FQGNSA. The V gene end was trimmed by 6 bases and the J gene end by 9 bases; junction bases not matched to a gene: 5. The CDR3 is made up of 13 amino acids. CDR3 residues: CASRGQVPSPLHF. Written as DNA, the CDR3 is TGTGCCAGCAGAGGACAGGTGCCTTCACCCCTCCACTTT.

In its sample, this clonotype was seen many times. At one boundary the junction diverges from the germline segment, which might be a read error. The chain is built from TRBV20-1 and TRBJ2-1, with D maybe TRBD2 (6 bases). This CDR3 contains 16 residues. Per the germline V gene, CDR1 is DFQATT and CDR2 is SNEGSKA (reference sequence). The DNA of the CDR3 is TGCAGTACTAGAGGGTGGGGGACTCCGTTTCCCAATGAGCAGTTCTTC. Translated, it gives CSTRGWGTPFPNEQFF.

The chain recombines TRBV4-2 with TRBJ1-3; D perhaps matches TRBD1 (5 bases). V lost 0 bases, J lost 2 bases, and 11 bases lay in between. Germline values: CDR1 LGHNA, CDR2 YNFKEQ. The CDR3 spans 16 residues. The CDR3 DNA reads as TGTGCCAGCAGCCAAGACCCCCAGGGCCCTGGAAACACCATATATTTT. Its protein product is CASSQDPQGPGNTIYF.

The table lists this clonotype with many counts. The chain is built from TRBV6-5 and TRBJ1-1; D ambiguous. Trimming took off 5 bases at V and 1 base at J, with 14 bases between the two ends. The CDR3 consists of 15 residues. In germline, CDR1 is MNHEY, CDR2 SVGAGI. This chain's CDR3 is CASSRREPGNTEAFF. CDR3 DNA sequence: TGTGCCAGCAGTCGGCGGGAGCCAGGGAACACTGAAGCTTTCTTT.

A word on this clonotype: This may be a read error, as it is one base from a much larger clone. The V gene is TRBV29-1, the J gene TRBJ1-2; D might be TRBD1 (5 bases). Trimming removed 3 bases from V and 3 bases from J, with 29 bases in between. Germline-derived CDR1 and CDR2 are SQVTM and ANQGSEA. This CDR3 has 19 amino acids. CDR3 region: CSVDGVRGHTITTDYGYTF. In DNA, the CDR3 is TGCAGCGTTGATGGAGTACGGGGCCACACCATTACTACTGACTATGGCTACACCTTC.

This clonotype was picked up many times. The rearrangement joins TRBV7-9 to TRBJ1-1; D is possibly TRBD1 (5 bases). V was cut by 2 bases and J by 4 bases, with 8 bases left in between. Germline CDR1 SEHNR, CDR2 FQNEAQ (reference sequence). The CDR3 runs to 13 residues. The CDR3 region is CASSLKGTTEAFF. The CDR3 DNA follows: TGTGCCAGCAGCTTAAAGGGGACCACTGAAGCTTTCTTT.